A selection of T cell receptor beta chains follows, all from one sample in a study of T cells expressing NK-cell markers. TCRdb re-called the 5' RACE reads and catalogs CDR3 proteins one per entry, DNA excluded. The table lists approximately 380,000 distinct CDR3 sequences. Sample: blood T cells: a sorted CD56 or NKG2C T cell subset, CD4+ or CD8+ T cells, or bulk PBMC T cells (not recorded which). The receptors were gathered from a man between 18 and 69 years old in good health. Both conserved end residues are part of each CDR3.

V gene: TRBV4-2; J gene: TRBJ2-7; CDR3 protein: CASSTRDRSTYEQYF
V gene: TRBV9; J gene: TRBJ1-6; CDR3 protein: CASSAQTVVTNSPLHF
V gene: TRBV2; J gene: TRBJ2-5; CDR3 protein: CASSDPAPHETQYF
V gene: TRBV6-5; J gene: TRBJ2-1; CDR3 protein: CASSYSREGEQFF
V gene: TRBV9; J gene: TRBJ2-3; CDR3 protein: CASSRRGTTDTQYF
V gene: TRBV20-1; J gene: TRBJ2-1; CDR3 protein: CSWDRQNNEQFF
V gene: TRBV6-1; J gene: TRBJ2-1; CDR3 protein: CASSGTGLRQFF
V gene: TRBV18; J gene: TRBJ1-5; CDR3 protein: CASSRQDRRQPQHF
V gene: TRBV7-6; J gene: TRBJ1-1; CDR3 protein: CASSLTGREAFF
V gene: TRBV12-3/TRBV12-4; J gene: TRBJ2-6; CDR3 protein: CASSLWLGGGGSGANVLTF
V gene: TRBV5-1; J gene: TRBJ1-4; CDR3 protein: CASSRMGNDEKLFF
V gene: TRBV6-1; J gene: TRBJ1-2; CDR3 protein: CASRRTENYGYTF
V gene: TRBV28; J gene: TRBJ1-2; CDR3 protein: CASSLRWGNRGYTF
V gene: TRBV6-5; J gene: TRBJ2-3; CDR3 protein: CASSSPGSADTQYF
V gene: TRBV7-2; J gene: TRBJ2-2; CDR3 protein: CASTHRRGNTGELFF
V gene: TRBV11-2; J gene: TRBJ2-1; CDR3 protein: CASSFRDRGYNEQFF
V gene: TRBV7-8; J gene: TRBJ2-7; CDR3 protein: CASRVGSPYEQYF
V gene: TRBV12-3/TRBV12-4; J gene: TRBJ1-1; CDR3 protein: CASTRQAPTEAFF
V gene: TRBV5-6; J gene: TRBJ1-6; CDR3 protein: CASSRWTVNSPLHF
V gene: TRBV21-1; J gene: TRBJ1-2; CDR3 protein: CASSPHGGLNYGYTF
V gene: TRBV6-5; J gene: TRBJ2-4; CDR3 protein: CASSYGNIQYF
V gene: TRBV3-1; J gene: TRBJ1-4; CDR3 protein: CASSQEVRRGEKLFF
V gene: TRBV24-1; J gene: TRBJ2-5; CDR3 protein: CAITHSPPLETQYF
V gene: TRBV20-1; J gene: TRBJ2-7; CDR3 protein: CSAIHDPFRDWGSYEQYF
V gene: TRBV24-1; J gene: TRBJ2-2; CDR3 protein: CATSGSRASGGPNTGELFF
V gene: TRBV29-1; J gene: TRBJ2-3; CDR3 protein: CSVGELTDTQYF
V gene: TRBV18; J gene: TRBJ1-2; CDR3 protein: CASSYNSANYGYTF
V gene: TRBV6-1; J gene: TRBJ2-3; CDR3 protein: CASRPGWAGDTQYF
V gene: TRBV4-1; J gene: TRBJ2-1; CDR3 protein: CASKGLAGGWNEQFF
V gene: TRBV19; J gene: TRBJ2-3; CDR3 protein: CASSITWTGRTDTQYF
V gene: TRBV30; J gene: TRBJ2-2; CDR3 protein: CAWNRIGAGELFF
V gene: TRBV5-1; J gene: TRBJ1-5; CDR3 protein: CASSFGTGGNQPQHF
V gene: TRBV11-3; J gene: TRBJ2-2; CDR3 protein: CASSLEGKPTPGSCFF
V gene: TRBV15; J gene: TRBJ2-1; CDR3 protein: CATSRDPARQGRGNEQFF
V gene: TRBV5-6; J gene: TRBJ1-2; CDR3 protein: CASSHTGNYGYTF
V gene: TRBV20-1; J gene: TRBJ2-3; CDR3 protein: CSAREMWPFGLAATDTQYF
V gene: TRBV10-3; J gene: TRBJ1-5; CDR3 protein: CAISESGGRGQPQHF
V gene: TRBV12-3/TRBV12-4; J gene: TRBJ1-1; CDR3 protein: CASREDRFYMNTEAFF
V gene: TRBV10-3; J gene: TRBJ2-1; CDR3 protein: CAISEPRLGPRYNEQFF
V gene: TRBV12-3/TRBV12-4; J gene: TRBJ1-3; CDR3 protein: CASSETGKGSGNTIYF
V gene: TRBV7-2; J gene: TRBJ1-3; CDR3 protein: CASSLAGVGASGNTIYF
V gene: TRBV5-1; J gene: TRBJ2-3; CDR3 protein: CASRPLGQGAADTQYF
V gene: TRBV28; J gene: TRBJ1-2; CDR3 protein: CASTPGPAYDYGYTF
V gene: TRBV7-2; J gene: TRBJ2-1; CDR3 protein: CASSSGLRQGAGEQFF
V gene: TRBV7-6; J gene: TRBJ1-1; CDR3 protein: CASASRVNTEAFF
V gene: TRBV6-1; J gene: TRBJ1-6; CDR3 protein: CASGKVGSPLHF
V gene: TRBV7-9; J gene: TRBJ1-6; CDR3 protein: CASSDTGMGNSPLHF
V gene: TRBV7-9; J gene: TRBJ2-1; CDR3 protein: CASSLRGTEQFF
V gene: TRBV20-1; J gene: TRBJ1-5; CDR3 protein: CSVKHTGGRQPQHF
V gene: TRBV20-1; J gene: TRBJ2-3; CDR3 protein: CSASAAAGGTDTQYF
V gene: TRBV6-1; J gene: TRBJ1-6; CDR3 protein: CASMRGQYNSPLHF
V gene: TRBV6-1; J gene: TRBJ1-1; CDR3 protein: CASRPRRDNPEAFF
V gene: TRBV6-2/TRBV6-3; J gene: TRBJ1-2; CDR3 protein: CASSWTREGYTF
V gene: TRBV20-1; J gene: TRBJ1-1; CDR3 protein: CSARDFRTGGSSTEAFF
V gene: TRBV7-9; J gene: TRBJ2-7; CDR3 protein: CASSDRGRGYEQYF
V gene: TRBV27; J gene: TRBJ2-1; CDR3 protein: CASRMTVGPYNEQFF